Sequencing of this T cell receptor (beta chain) was carried out in a study of T-cell reconstitution after alpha-beta-depleted transplantation in children. The V and J ends lost 1 base and 1 base respectively, with 11 bases between them. The CDR3 has 17 residues. Germline lookup yields CDR1 SGHTA and CDR2 FQGNSA. Unique molecular identifiers were built into the TCRbeta library. Each CDR3 protein is one row after TCRdb ran MiXCR on the PCR reads. The sample contains over 100,000 distinct CDR3 sequences, 10% of which appear only once. This chain links TRBV7-2 with TRBJ2-6; D is uncertain. This specimen consisted of PBMCs, obtained before TCRalphabeta/CD19-depleted stem cell transplant. This TCR was sampled from a boy aged 2 to 9 with acute lymphoblastic leukemia, due to receive a stem cell transplant. DNA for the CDR3: TGTGCCAGCAGCTTAGGGTTTTGGATATCTGGGGCCAACGTCCTGACTTTC. Translated, it gives CASSLGFWISGANVLTF.